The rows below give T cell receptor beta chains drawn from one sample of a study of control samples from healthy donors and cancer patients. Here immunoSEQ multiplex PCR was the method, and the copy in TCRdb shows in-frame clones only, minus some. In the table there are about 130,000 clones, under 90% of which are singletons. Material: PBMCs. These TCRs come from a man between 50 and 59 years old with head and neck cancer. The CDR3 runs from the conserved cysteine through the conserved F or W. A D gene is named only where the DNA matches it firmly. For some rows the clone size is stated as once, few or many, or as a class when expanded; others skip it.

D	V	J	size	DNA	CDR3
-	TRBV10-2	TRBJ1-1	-	TGCGCCAGCAGTGATTTGACGAACACTGAAGCTTTCTTT	CASSDLTNTEAFF
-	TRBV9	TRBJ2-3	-	TGTGCCAGCAGCGTAGAAGGAGGGGGGAGTAGCACAGATACGCAGTATTTT	CASSVEGGGSSTDTQYF
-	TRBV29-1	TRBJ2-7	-	TGCAGCGTAGAAAGAGGGGGGTCCTACGAGCAGTACTTC	CSVERGGSYEQYF
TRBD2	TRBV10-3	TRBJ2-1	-	TGTGCCATCAGCCCTTCAGGACTAGCGGACGGTGAGCAGTTCTTC	CAISPSGLADGEQFF
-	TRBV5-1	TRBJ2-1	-	TGCGCCAGCAGCTTGTTTACGCTCTCCTACAATGAGCAGTTCTTC	CASSLFTLSYNEQFF
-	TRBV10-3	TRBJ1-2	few	TGTGCCATCAGTCAGCCGGACGGGGACTATGGCTACACCTTC	CAISQPDGDYGYTF
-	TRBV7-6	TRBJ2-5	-	TGTGCCAGCAGCTCACAGACCCAAGAGACCCAGTACTTC	CASSSQTQETQYF
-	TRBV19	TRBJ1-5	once	TGTGCCAGTAGTGTAGCGGGAGGGGGTCAGCCCCAGCATTTT	CASSVAGGGQPQHF
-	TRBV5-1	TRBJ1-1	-	TGCGCCAGCAGCCCCCTGGGGGCAGTGAACACTGAAGCTTTCTTT	CASSPLGAVNTEAFF
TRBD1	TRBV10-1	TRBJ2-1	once	TGCGCCAGCAGTGCCCGGGACAGGGGATGGAATGAGCAGTTCTTC	CASSARDRGWNEQFF
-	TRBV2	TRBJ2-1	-	TGTGCCAGCAGCCCCCTAACGGGCCCCAGGCAGTTCTTC	CASSPLTGPRQFF
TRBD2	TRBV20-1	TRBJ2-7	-	TGCAGTGCTAGTTCCGTGACTAGCGGCTACGAGCAGTACTTC	CSASSVTSGYEQYF
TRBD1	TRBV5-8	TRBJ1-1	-	TGTGCCAGCAGCTTAAATCCCCGGGACAGGGTCATGAACACTGAAGCTTTCTTT	CASSLNPRDRVMNTEAFF
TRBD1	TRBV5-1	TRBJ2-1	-	TGCGCCAGCAGTCTTACCGGGACAGGATACAATGAGCAGTTCTTC	CASSLTGTGYNEQFF
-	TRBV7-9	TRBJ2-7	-	TGTGCCAGCAGCGAGACCTACGAGCAGTACTTC	CASSETYEQYF
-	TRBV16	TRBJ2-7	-	TGTGCCAGCAGTACGGCGACCCTCTACGAGCAGTACTTC	CASSTATLYEQYF
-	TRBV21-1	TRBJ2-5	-	TGTGCCAGCAGCAAAAAAGCAGACAGGGTGACGGAGACCCAGTACTTC	CASSKKADRVTETQYF
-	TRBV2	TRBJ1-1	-	TGTGCCAGCGCTCCGCTGGGGCGCACTGAAGCTTTCTTT	CASAPLGRTEAFF
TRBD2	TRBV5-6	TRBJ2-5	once	TGTGCCAGCAGCTTGACTAGCGGGGGCTATACTCAAGAGACCCAGTACTTC	CASSLTSGGYTQETQYF
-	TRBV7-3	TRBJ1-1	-	TGTGCCAGCAGCTTAGGGGCGGCCGGCACTGAAGCTTTCTTT	CASSLGAAGTEAFF
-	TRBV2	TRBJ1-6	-	TGTGCCACCCGCCCGGGTGTGGAGTCACCCCTCCACTTT	CATRPGVESPLHF
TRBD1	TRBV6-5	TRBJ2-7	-	TGTGCCAGCAGCACTCGGGACAGGGTGGGCGAGCAGTACTTC	CASSTRDRVGEQYF
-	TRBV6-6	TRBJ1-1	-	TGTGCCAGCAGTGTCTTCACTGAAGCTTTCTTT	CASSVFTEAFF
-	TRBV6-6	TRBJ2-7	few	TGTGCCAGCAGTTACCCGCCGGGGTACGAGCAGTACTTC	CASSYPPGYEQYF